The clone carrying this TCR beta chain came up many times. This CDR3 spans 15 amino acids. V lost 1 base and J lost 0, with 9 bases in between. Germline CDR1 is LNHDA and CDR2 is SQIVND (reference sequence). The source material, RNA transcripts, was used to amplify TCR beta CDR3 regions. HTBI primers drove first-round RT-PCR of the TCR CDR3. MiXCR, applied by TCRdb to the multiplex PCR reads, yields one record per CDR3 protein. The profile shows 250,000 to 300,000 distinct CDR3 sequences, 10% to 15% of them singletons. Any symptoms of ophthalmopathy came after the first hyperthyroidism diagnosis, from which the blood sample dates. PBMCs came from about 10 ml fresh peripheral blood. This sample stems from a study of T cells in Graves' hyperthyroidism and ophthalmopathy. Turning to the study itself: Prior to any treatment, at the point of initial diagnosis, peripheral blood was collected.

Sequencing used blood. This sequence was found in a woman aged 25-40 years with Graves' hyperthyroidism that later progressed to Graves' ophthalmopathy. This rearrangement joins TRBV19 to TRBJ1-1, with D uncertain. This chain's CDR3 is CASSIGPDLNTEAFF. CDR3 DNA sequence: TGTGCCAGTAGTATAGGTCCAGACCTGAACACTGAAGCTTTCTTT.